The T cell receptor beta chain under discussion was sequenced for a study of Graves' ophthalmopathy and Graves' hyperthyroidism. Whole-study context: Peripheral blood samples were taken at initial diagnosis, before any treatment.

The study amplified TCR beta CDR3 regions using RNA transcripts. HTBI primers were employed in first-round RT-PCR, then a second-round multiplex PCR followed. TCRdb re-called the multiplex PCR reads with MiXCR, one entry per CDR3 protein. The table shows about 400,000 distinct CDR3 sequences, with approximately 20% occurring only once. This clonotype was observed many times. Its antigen is not identified. In donors with ophthalmopathy, activity was moderate-to-severe, with CAS ≥3, NOSPECS ≥4 and duration under 3 months. Study outcomes and limitations: With a specificity of just over 72% and a sensitivity of around 71%, the model predicted ophthalmopathy progression. Thyroid clonotypes that were expanded above 0.001 frequency mostly also appeared in blood.

CDR1 and CDR2 (germline): LNHNV, YYDKDF (reference sequence). V shed 9 bases and J 3 bases; nucleotides not matched to a gene: 13. This CDR3 spans 15 amino acids. The chain joins TRBV15 to TRBJ1-1; 7 bases are a match to TRBD1. The sequence derives from a woman younger than 35 with Graves' ophthalmopathy. Source material: peripheral blood. This CDR3 reads CATTPGQKTDTEAFF. CDR3 nucleotides: TGTGCCACAACTCCGGGACAGAAAACGGACACTGAAGCTTTCTTT.